The 17 T cell receptor beta chains presented below share a single source sample, sequenced in a study of T cell repertoires in cytomegalovirus infection. Antigens for these TCRs are unknown. TCRdb analysed the reads with MiXCR anew, one entry per CDR3 protein. The sample consists of some 560,000 distinct CDR3 sequences, approximately 40% of them appearing once. Material: cultured PBMCs, obtained from culture after CMV antigen stimulation. The receptors were gathered from a human donor in good health (CMV status not recorded). Some clones in this sample may be carry-over from other donors' samples.

The chain carries TRBV20-1 and TRBJ1-6, with D unresolved. Looked up from germline, CDR1 is DFQATT and CDR2 is SNEGSKA (reference sequence). The germline V and J ends were trimmed by 3 bases and 1 base, with 7 bases remaining between them. The CDR3 loop spans 14 amino acids. The CDR3 loop reads CSASFSSYNSPLHF. The CDR3, as DNA: TGCAGTGCTAGCTTTAGTTCCTATAATTCACCCCTCCACTTT.

This chain uses TRBV11-2 with TRBJ2-3; TRBD2 matches at 15 bases. Losses at the gene ends were 1 base for V and 8 bases for J; bases not matched to a gene: 1. Germline V gene sequence: CDR1 SGHAT, CDR2 FQNNGV. The CDR3 covers 15 residues. The DNA of the CDR3 is TGTGCCAGCAGCTTAGGGGGACTAGCGGGGGGTACGCAGTATTTT. Translation: CASSLGGLAGGTQYF.

V and J are TRBV20-1 and TRBJ2-7; D unclear. Germline CDR1 is DFQATT and CDR2 is SNEGSKA (reference sequence). V was trimmed by 0 bases and J by 3 bases, leaving 12 bases between them. The length of the CDR3 is 14 residues. The CDR3 sequence: CSARDRNVGYEQYF. CDR3 coding DNA: TGCAGTGCTAGAGATAGAAATGTGGGCTACGAGCAGTACTTC.

This clonotype occurred a few times. The chain has TRBV2 and TRBJ1-6; 7 bases are shared with TRBD1. The CDR3 is 14 residues long. The V gene end was trimmed by 7 bases and the J gene end by 6 bases; junction bases not matched to a gene: 6. Germline assignment: CDR1 SNHLY and CDR2 FYNNEI. The CDR3 DNA sequence: TGTGCCAGCATTACTACAGGGGCTAATTCACCCCTCCACTTT. Translating gives CASITTGANSPLHF.

This clonotype occurred a few times. V usage is TRBV4-2 and J usage is TRBJ1-2; D gene ambiguous. The CDR3 has 12 residues. V lost 0 bases and J 7 bases, leaving 6 bases between the germline ends. From germline, CDR1 is LGHNA and CDR2 YNFKEQ. CDR3 residues: CASSQDSTGYTF. As DNA, the CDR3 is TGTGCCAGCAGCCAAGATAGTACTGGCTACACCTTC.

This clonotype was seen only a few times. CDR3 DNA sequence: TGTGCCAGCAGACTTAAGACAGGAGGAGCTAACTATGGCTACACCTTC. It is translated as CASRLKTGGANYGYTF. The chain links TRBV12-3 or TRBV12-4 to TRBJ1-2, with a weak D call TRBD1 (6 bases). The CDR3 totals 16 residues. V was shortened by 6 bases and J by 0 bases, with 17 bases between the two germline ends.

This clonotype showed up just a few times. The chain has TRBV28 and TRBJ2-1; D may be TRBD1 or TRBD2 (6 bases each). V was clipped by 5 bases and J by 5 bases, with 16 bases between them. Looked up from germline, CDR1 is MDHEN and CDR2 is SYDVKM. The CDR3 runs to 15 residues. The CDR3 DNA reads as TGTGCCAGCAGTATCTACAGGGAGGTGAACAATGAGCAGTTCTTC. Its translation: CASSIYREVNNEQFF.

This clonotype turned up a few times. V is TRBV6-2 or TRBV6-3 and J is TRBJ2-3, with D hard to call. V shed 8 bases and J shed 5 bases, with 20 bases lying between them. Germline lookup yields CDR1 MNHEY and CDR2 SVGEGT. CDR3 length equals 15 residues. The CDR3: CASSQVDPEIDTQYF. CDR3 DNA sequence: TGTGCCAGCTCCCAGGTGGACCCAGAGATAGATACGCAGTATTTT.

This clonotype was counted only a few times. The chain joins TRBV28 to TRBJ1-3, with 9 bases aligning to TRBD1. The CDR3 covers 20 residues. Per the germline V gene, CDR1 is MDHEN and CDR2 is SYDVKM. The V and J ends lost 2 bases and 2 bases, in that order; junction bases with no gene match: 16. The DNA for the CDR3 is TGTGCCAGCAGTTTACGCTACAGGGGGCTTCGCTACAGGGCTGGAAACACCATATATTTT. It specifies CASSLRYRGLRYRAGNTIYF.

This clonotype has just a few counts. The chain joins TRBV6-1 to TRBJ1-5; 8 bases align to TRBD1. This CDR3 is 14 amino acids long. Per the germline V gene, CDR1 is MNHNS and CDR2 is SASEGT. Trimming cost V 6 bases and J 5 bases; bases outside gene matches: 6. This CDR3 is CASSYRGSDQPQHF. The CDR3 DNA is TGTGCCAGCAGCTACAGGGGGTCGGATCAGCCCCAGCATTTT.

The chain combines TRBV20-1 with TRBJ2-1, with a weak D call TRBD2 (6 bases). Per germline, CDR1 DFQATT and CDR2 SNEGSKA (reference sequence). The CDR3 has 16 amino acids. V shed 6 bases and J shed 0 bases, with 18 bases lying between them. CDR3 DNA: TGCAGTGCAAGTGGCGGGACTCCTCACTCCTACAATGAGCAGTTCTTC. Translated: CSASGGTPHSYNEQFF.

This clonotype was recorded a few times. The chain joins TRBV7-2 to TRBJ1-1, with D maybe TRBD1 (5 bases). In germline, CDR1 is SGHTA, CDR2 FQGNSA. The CDR3 covers 12 residues. With 1 base removed from V and 9 bases from J, the gap between germline ends came to 9 bases. CDR3 DNA: TGTGCCAGCAGCTTAGATGCAGGGAAAGCTTTCTTT. Amino acid sequence: CASSLDAGKAFF.

The V call is TRBV20-1, the J call TRBJ2-7; D is undetermined. Germline V lookup: CDR1 DFQATT, CDR2 SNEGSKA (reference sequence). This CDR3 is 12 amino acids long. Trimming removed 6 bases from V and 2 bases from J, with 11 bases in between. The CDR3 loop is CSASRSAYEQYF. CDR3 nucleotides: TGCAGTGCCAGCAGGTCCGCCTACGAGCAGTACTTC.

The chain is built from TRBV11-2 and TRBJ2-7; tentatively, D is TRBD2 (6 bases). Germline CDR1 reads SGHAT; CDR2 reads FQNNGV. The CDR3 runs to 13 residues. V lost 10 bases to trimming and J lost 4 bases, with 17 bases between them. The CDR3 bases are TGTGCCACCCGACTTGAGGAGGGGTACGAGCAGTACTTC. Translated: CATRLEEGYEQYF.

The rearrangement uses TRBV6-2 or TRBV6-3 and TRBJ2-5; either TRBD1 or TRBD2 may fit D (6 bases each). The length of the CDR3 is 17 residues. Looked up from germline, CDR1 is MNHEY and CDR2 is SVGEGT. V was trimmed by 5 bases and J by 3 bases, leaving 22 bases between them. DNA of the CDR3: TGTGCCAGCAGTACCTGGGAATTTTCAAGGGGGGAAGAGACCCAGTACTTC. This gives the protein CASSTWEFSRGEETQYF.

The chain is built from TRBV7-2 and TRBJ2-4; 7 bases are a match to TRBD1. After removal of 5 bases from V and 0 bases from J, the junction contained 7 bases not matched to a gene. This CDR3 is 16 amino acids long. CDR1 and CDR2 from the germline V gene are SGHTA and FQGNSA. DNA for the CDR3: TGTGCCAGCAGCCCCGGGACAGCCTTAGCCAAAAACATTCAGTACTTC. Translation gives CASSPGTALAKNIQYF.

The table lists this clonotype with a few counts. The chain links TRBV7-8 to TRBJ2-3; D remains unclear. Trimming left V 4 bases short and J 3 bases short, with 14 bases between. This CDR3 is 15 amino acids long. Germline V gene data show CDR1 as SGHVS and CDR2 as FQNEAQ. The CDR3 reads CASSWSQDSTDTQYF. In DNA, the CDR3 is TGTGCCAGCAGCTGGTCCCAAGATAGTACAGATACGCAGTATTTT.